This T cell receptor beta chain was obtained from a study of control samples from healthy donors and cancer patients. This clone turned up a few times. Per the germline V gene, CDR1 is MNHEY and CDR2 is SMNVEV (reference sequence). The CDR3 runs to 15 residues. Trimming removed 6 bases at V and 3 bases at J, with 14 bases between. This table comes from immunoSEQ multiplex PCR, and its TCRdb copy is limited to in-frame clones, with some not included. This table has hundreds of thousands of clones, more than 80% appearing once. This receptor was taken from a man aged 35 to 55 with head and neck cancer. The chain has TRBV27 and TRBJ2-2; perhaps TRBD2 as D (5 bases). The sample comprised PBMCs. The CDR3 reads CASRWTPGDTGELFF. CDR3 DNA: TGTGCCAGCAGGTGGACCCCCGGGGACACCGGGGAGCTGTTTTTT.